This TCR beta chain was found in a study of blood T cell repertoires in COVID-19. Study overall: Material from acute and convalescent COVID-19 was sourced from the United States, Italy and Spain. The cDNA or gDNA used as material had been derived from T cells, B-cell-depleted T cells, or PBMCs.

As processed by the authors: Researchers report that nucleated cell counts were estimated from reference gene primer amplification. TCRdb keeps only in-frame clones here, not all; method: immunoSEQ multiplex PCR. The D gene and trimming were derived from the DNA, and the V and J assignments and clone size from that table. In the table there are 150,000 or so clones, about 85% of which are singletons. The receptor was isolated from a man aged 55 to 70 who had recovered from COVID-19. The sample consisted of peripheral blood.

CDR3 bases: TGTGCCAGCAGCTTGGACAGGTCCGATGAGCAGTTCTTC. Its protein product is CASSLDRSDEQFF. The V call is TRBV5-4, the J call TRBJ2-1, with D tentatively TRBD1 (5 bases). V was clipped by 0 bases and J by 8 bases, with 9 bases between them. Germline lookup yields CDR1 SGHNT and CDR2 YYREEE (reference sequence). The CDR3 is 13 amino acids.